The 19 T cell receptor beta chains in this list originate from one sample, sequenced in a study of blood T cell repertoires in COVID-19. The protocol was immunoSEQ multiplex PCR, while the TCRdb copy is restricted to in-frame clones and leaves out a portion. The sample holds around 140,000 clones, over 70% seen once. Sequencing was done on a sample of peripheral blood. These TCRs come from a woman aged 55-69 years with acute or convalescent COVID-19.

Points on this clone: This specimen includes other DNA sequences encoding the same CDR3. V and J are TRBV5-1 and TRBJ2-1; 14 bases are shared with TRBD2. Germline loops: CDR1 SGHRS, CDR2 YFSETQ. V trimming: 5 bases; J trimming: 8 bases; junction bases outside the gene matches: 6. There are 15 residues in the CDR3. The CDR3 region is CASSSGLAGVDEQFF. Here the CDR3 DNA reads TGCGCCAGCAGTTCGGGACTAGCGGGAGTTGATGAGCAGTTCTTC.

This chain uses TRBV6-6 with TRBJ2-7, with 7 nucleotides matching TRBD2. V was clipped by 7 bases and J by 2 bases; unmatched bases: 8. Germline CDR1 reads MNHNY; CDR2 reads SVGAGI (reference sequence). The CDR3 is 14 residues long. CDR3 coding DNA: TGTGCCAGCACCCAGGGAGGGGAACCCTACGAGCAGTACTTC. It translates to CASTQGGEPYEQYF.

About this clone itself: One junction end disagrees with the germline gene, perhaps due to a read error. CDR3 DNA sequence: TGTGCCAGCAGGGCAGCGGGAGCTTCCTCCAATGAGCAGTTCTTC. Its protein is CASRAAGASSNEQFF. V and J are TRBV2 and TRBJ2-1; 8 nucleotides match TRBD2. Germline V CDR1 and CDR2: SNHLY, FYNNEI. The CDR3 has 15 residues.

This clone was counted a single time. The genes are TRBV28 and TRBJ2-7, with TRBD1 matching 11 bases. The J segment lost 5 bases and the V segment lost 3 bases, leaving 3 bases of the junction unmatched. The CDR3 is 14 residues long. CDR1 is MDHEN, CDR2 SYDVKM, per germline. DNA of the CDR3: TGTGCCAGCAGTTTGAGGACAGGGGGCGACGAGCAGTACTTC. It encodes CASSLRTGGDEQYF.

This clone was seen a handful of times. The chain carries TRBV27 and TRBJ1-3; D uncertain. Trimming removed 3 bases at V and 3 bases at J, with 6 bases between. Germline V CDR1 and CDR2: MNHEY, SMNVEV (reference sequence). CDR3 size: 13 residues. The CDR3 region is CASSFTGGNTIYF. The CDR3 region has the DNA TGTGCCAGCAGTTTCACCGGTGGAAACACCATATATTTT.

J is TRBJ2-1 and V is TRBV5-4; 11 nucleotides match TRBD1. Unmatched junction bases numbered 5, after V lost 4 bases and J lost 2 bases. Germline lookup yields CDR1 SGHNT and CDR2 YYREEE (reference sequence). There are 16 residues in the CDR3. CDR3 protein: CASSPRTGGAYNEQFF. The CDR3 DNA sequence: TGTGCCAGCAGCCCGAGGACAGGGGGCGCCTACAATGAGCAGTTCTTC.

CDR3 in DNA: TGCGCCAGCAGCCAAGACGGACAGGGGGGCACCTTC. Protein product: CASSQDGQGGTF. The chain employs TRBV4-1 and TRBJ1-2; 10 nucleotides align to TRBD1. The CDR3 length is 12 residues. V lost 0 bases, J lost 13 bases, and 2 bases stayed unmatched. Germline loops: CDR1 MGHRA, CDR2 YSYEKL.

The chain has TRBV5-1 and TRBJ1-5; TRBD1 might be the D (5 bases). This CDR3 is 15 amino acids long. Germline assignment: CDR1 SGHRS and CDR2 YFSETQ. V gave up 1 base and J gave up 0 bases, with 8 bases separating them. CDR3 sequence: CASSLQGYSNQPQHF. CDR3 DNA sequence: TGCGCCAGCAGCTTGCAGGGATATAGCAATCAGCCCCAGCATTTT.

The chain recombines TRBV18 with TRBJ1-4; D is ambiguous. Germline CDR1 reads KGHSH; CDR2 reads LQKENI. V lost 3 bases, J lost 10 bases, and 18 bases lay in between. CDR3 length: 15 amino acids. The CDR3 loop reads CASSPLVPPEGKLFF. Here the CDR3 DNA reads TGTGCCAGCTCACCTTTGGTTCCACCAGAGGGAAAACTGTTTTTT.

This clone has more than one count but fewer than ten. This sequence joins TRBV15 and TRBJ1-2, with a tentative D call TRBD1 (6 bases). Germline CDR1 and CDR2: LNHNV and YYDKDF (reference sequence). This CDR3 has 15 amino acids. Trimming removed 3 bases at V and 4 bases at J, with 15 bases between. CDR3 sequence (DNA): TGTGCCACCAGCAGGGACCAACGGGACATCTATGGCTACACCTTC. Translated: CATSRDQRDIYGYTF.

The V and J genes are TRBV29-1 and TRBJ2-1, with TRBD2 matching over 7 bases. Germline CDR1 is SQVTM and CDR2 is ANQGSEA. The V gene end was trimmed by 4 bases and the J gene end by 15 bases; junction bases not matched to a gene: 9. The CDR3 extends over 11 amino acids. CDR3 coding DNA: TGCAGCGTTGGTGGGAGGGTGCAAGGGTTCTTC. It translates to CSVGGRVQGFF.

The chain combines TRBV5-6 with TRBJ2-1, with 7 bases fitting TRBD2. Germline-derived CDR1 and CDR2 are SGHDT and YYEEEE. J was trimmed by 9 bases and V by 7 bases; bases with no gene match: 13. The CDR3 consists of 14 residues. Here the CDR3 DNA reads TGTGCCAGCGTTAGGGGAGGGCCCTCGAGTGAGCAGTTCTTC. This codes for CASVRGGPSSEQFF.

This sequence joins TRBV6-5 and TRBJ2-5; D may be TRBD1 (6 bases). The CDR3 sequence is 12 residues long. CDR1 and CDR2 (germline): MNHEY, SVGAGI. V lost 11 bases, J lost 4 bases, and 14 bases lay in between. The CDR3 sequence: CASARGGETQYF. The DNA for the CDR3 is TGTGCCTCGGCCAGGGGTGGAGAGACCCAGTACTTC.

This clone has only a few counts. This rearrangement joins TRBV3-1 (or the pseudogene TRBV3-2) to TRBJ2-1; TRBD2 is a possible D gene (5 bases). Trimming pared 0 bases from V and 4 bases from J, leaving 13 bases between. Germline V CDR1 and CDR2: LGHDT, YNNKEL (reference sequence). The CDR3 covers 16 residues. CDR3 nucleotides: TGTGCCAGCAGCCAAGAACTAGGCACCCCTTACAATGAGCAGTTCTTC. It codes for CASSQELGTPYNEQFF.

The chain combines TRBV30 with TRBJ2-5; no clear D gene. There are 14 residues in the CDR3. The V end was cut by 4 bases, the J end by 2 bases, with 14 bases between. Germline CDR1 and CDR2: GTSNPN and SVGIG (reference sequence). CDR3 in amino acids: CAWIPVGLQETQYF. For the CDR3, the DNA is TGTGCCTGGATACCGGTGGGCCTTCAAGAGACCCAGTACTTC.

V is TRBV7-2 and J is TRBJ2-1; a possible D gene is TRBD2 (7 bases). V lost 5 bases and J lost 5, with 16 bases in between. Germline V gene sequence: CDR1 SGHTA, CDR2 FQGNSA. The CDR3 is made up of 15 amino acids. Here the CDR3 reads CASSLWTRTDNEQFF. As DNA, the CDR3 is TGTGCCAGCAGCCTGTGGACTAGGACAGACAATGAGCAGTTCTTC.

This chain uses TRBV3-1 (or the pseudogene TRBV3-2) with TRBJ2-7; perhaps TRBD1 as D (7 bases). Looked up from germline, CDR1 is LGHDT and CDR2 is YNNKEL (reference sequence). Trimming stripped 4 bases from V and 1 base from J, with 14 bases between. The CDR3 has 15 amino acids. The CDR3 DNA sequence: TGTGCCAGCAGCCGCCGCGGGACAGTATCCTACGAGCAGTACTTC. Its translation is CASSRRGTVSYEQYF.

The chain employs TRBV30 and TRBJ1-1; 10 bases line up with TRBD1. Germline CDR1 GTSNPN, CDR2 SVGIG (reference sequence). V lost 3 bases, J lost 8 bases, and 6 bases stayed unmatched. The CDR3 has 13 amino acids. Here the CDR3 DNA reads TGTGCCTGGAGCGACGGGACAGGGGTAGAAGCTTTCTTT. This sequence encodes CAWSDGTGVEAFF.

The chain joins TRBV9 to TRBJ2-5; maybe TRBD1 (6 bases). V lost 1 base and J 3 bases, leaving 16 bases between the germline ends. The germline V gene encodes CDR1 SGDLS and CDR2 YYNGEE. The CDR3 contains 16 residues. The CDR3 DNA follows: TGTGCCAGCAGCGTATGGTGGGGGCGAGGGGAAGAGACCCAGTACTTC. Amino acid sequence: CASSVWWGRGEETQYF.